This TCR beta chain came from a study of regulatory T cells in long-lasting Graves disease. There are a few counts of this clonotype. HTBI primers from iRepertoire and Arm-PCR of CDR3 regions yielded the TCR beta libraries. MiXCR, run by TCRdb on the multiplex PCR reads, gives a single entry per CDR3 protein. The sample lists 350,000 to 400,000 distinct CDR3 sequences, around 15% occurring once. Time point: newly diagnosed GD, antithyroid drugs for less than 3 months. Following extraction of RNA from PBMCs, that RNA was used to make the TCR library. The V end was cut by 6 bases, the J end by 2 bases, with 13 bases between. Germline V gives CDR1 MNHEY, CDR2 SMNVEV (reference sequence). The CDR3 is 14 residues long. The data were also submitted as part of a second study, on T cells in Graves' hyperthyroidism and ophthalmopathy.

This rearrangement joins TRBV27 to TRBJ1-1; no definite D call. The sequence was collected from a woman aged 18-35 years with Graves disease. This material consisted of peripheral blood mononuclear cells (PBMCs), taken at new diagnosis, from a patient treated with antithyroid drugs. The CDR3 sequence is CASSRAGLNTEAFF. CDR3 in DNA: TGTGCCAGCAGCCGCGCTGGGTTAAACACTGAAGCTTTCTTT.